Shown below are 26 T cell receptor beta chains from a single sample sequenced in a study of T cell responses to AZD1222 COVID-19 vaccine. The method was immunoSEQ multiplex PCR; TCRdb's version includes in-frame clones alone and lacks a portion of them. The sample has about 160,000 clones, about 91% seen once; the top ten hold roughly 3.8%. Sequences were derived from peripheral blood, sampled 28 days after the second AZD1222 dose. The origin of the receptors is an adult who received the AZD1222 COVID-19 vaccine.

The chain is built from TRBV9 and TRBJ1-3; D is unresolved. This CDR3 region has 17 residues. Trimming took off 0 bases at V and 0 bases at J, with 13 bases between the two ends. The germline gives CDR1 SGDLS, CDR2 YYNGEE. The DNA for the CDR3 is TGTGCCAGCAGCGTAGACGACACAAGATTCTCTGGAAACACCATATATTTT. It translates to CASSVDDTRFSGNTIYF. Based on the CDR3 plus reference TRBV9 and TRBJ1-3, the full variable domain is DSGVTQTPKHLITATGQRVTLRCSPRSGDLSVYWYQQSLDQGLQFLIQYYNGEERAKGNILERFSAQQFPDLHSELNLSSLELGDSALYFCASSVDDTRFSGNTIYFGEGSWLTVV.

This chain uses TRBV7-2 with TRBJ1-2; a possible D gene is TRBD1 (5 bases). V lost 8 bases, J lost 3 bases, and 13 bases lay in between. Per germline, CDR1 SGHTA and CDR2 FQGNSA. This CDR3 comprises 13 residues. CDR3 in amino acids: CASLTRGDYGYTF. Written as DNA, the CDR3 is TGTGCCAGCTTAACCCGAGGGGACTATGGCTACACCTTC.

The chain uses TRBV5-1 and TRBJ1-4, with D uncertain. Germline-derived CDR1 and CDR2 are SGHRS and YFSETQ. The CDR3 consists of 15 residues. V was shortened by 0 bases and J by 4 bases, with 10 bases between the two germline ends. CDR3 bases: TGCGCCAGCAGCTTGGGTTCAGCAGATAATGAAAAACTGTTTTTT. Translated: CASSLGSADNEKLFF.

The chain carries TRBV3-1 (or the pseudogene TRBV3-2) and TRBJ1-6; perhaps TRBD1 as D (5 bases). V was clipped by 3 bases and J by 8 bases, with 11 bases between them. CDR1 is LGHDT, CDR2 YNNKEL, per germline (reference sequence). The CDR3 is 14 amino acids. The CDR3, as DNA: TGTGCCAGCAGCCAGGGACGGCGGGATTCACCCCTCCACTTT. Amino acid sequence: CASSQGRRDSPLHF.

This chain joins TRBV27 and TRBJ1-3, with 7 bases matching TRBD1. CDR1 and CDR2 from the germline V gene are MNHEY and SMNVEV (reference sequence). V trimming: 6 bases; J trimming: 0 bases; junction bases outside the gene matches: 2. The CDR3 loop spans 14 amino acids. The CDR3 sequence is CASRTGSSGNTIYF. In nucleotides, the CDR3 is TGTGCCAGCAGGACAGGGTCCTCTGGAAACACCATATATTTT.

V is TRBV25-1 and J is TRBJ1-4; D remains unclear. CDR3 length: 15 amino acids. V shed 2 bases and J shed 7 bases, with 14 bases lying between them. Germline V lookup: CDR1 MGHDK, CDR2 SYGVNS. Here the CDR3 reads CASSERGGMSEKLFF. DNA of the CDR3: TGTGCCAGCAGTGAACGGGGAGGGATGAGTGAAAAACTGTTTTTT. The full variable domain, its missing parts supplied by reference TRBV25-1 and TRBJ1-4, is EADIYQTPRYLVIGTGKKITLECSQTMGHDKMYWYQQDPGMELHLIHYSYGVNSTEKGDLSSESTVSRIRTEHFPLTLESARPSHTSQYLCASSERGGMSEKLFFGSGTQLSVL.

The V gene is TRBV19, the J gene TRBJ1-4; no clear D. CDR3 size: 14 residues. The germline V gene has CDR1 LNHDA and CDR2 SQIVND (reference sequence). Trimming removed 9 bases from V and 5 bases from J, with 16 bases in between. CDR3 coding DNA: TGTGCCAGCGCTGCAGCGGTCGGAAATGAAAAACTGTTTTTT. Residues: CASAAAVGNEKLFF.

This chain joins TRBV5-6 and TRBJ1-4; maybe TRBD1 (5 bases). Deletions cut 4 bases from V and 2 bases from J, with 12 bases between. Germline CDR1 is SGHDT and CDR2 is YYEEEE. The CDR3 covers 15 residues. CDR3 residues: CASSLQGATNEKLFF. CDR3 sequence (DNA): TGTGCCAGCAGCCTCCAGGGAGCGACTAATGAAAAACTGTTTTTT.

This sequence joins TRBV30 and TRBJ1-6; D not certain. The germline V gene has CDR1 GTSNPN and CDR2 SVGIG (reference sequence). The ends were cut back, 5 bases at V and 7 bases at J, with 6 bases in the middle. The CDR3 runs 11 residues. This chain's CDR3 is CAWDVNSPLHF. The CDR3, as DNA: TGTGCCTGGGACGTAAATTCACCCCTCCACTTT.

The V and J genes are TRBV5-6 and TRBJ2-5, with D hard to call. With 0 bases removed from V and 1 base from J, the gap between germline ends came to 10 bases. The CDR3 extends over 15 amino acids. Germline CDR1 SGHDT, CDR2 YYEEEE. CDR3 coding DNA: TGTGCCAGCAGCTTGGCCCTTGGGCCCCAAGAGACCCAGTACTTC. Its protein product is CASSLALGPQETQYF.

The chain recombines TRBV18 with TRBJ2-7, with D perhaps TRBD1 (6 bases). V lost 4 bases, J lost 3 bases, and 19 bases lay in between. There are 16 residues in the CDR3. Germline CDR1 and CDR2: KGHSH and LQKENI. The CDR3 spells CASSLNQATGFYEQYF. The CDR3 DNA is TGTGCCAGCTCACTTAATCAGGCAACAGGGTTCTACGAGCAGTACTTC.

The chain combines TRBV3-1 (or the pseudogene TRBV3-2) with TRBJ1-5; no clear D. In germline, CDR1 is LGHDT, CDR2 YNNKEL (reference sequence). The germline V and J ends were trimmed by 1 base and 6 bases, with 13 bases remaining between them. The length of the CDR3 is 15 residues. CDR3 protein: CASSQVPGRSQPQHF. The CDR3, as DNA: TGTGCCAGCAGCCAAGTCCCGGGGAGAAGTCAGCCCCAGCATTTT.

The CDR3 loop reads CASSRTGTFSYEQYF. CDR3 nucleotide sequence: TGTGCCAGCAGCCGCACCGGGACTTTCTCCTACGAGCAGTACTTC. The chain links TRBV5-4 to TRBJ2-7, with TRBD2 as a possible D gene (6 bases). Germline V lookup: CDR1 SGHNT, CDR2 YYREEE (reference sequence). The CDR3 has 15 residues. V shed 4 bases and J shed 0 bases, with 14 bases lying between them.

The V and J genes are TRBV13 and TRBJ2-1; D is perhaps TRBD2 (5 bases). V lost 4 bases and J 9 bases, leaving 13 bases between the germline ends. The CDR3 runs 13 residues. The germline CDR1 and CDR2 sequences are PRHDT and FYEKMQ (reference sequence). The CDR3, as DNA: TGTGCCAGCAGCTCTCGGGCCGCGGGTGAGCAGTTCTTC. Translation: CASSSRAAGEQFF.

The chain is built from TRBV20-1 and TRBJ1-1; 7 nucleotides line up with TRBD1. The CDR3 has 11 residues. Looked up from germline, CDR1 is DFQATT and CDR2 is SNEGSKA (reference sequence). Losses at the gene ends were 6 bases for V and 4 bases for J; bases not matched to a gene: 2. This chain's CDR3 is CSANRGTEAFF. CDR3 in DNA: TGCAGTGCCAACAGGGGCACTGAAGCTTTCTTT.

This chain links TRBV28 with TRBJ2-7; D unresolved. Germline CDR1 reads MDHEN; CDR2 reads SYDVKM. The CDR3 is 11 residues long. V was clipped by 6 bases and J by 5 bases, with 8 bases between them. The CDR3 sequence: CASSDIDEQYF. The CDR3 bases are TGTGCCAGCAGCGACATTGACGAGCAGTACTTC.

The CDR3 protein is CAWSPALTRTGLLYGYTF. The CDR3 DNA reads as TGTGCCTGGAGTCCCGCCTTGACGCGGACAGGTCTTCTCTATGGCTACACCTTC. This chain links TRBV30 with TRBJ1-2, with TRBD1 matching over 7 bases. The CDR3 consists of 18 residues. Trimming removed 2 bases from V and 4 bases from J; junction bases left unmatched: 19. Germline CDR1 GTSNPN, CDR2 SVGIG (reference sequence).

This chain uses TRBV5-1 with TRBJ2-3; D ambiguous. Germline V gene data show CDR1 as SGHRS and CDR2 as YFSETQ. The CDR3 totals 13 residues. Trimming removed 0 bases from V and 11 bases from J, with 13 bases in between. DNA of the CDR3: TGCGCCAGCAGCTTGGACGTATCTCAGCGGCAGTATTTT. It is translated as CASSLDVSQRQYF.

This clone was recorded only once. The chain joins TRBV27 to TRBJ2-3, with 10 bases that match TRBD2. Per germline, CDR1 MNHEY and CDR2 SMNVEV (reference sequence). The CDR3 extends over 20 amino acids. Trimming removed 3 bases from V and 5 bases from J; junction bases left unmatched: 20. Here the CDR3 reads CASSFSPPPASGGGIDTQYF. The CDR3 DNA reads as TGTGCCAGCAGTTTTTCGCCCCCGCCTGCGAGCGGGGGGGGGATAGATACGCAGTATTTT.

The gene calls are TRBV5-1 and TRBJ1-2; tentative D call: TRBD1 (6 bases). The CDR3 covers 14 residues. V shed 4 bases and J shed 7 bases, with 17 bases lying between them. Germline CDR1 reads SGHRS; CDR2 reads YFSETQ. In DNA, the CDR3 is TGCGCCAGCAGCCTAGAAACAGGGTCCCCTGGCTACACCTTC. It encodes CASSLETGSPGYTF.

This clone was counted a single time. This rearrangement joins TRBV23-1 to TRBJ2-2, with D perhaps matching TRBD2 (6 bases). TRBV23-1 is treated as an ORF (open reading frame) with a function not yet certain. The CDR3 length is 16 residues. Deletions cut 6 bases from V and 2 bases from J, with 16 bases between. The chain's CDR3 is CASRPSRDLNTGELFF. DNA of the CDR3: TGCGCCAGCAGACCATCCCGGGACTTAAACACCGGGGAGCTGTTTTTT.

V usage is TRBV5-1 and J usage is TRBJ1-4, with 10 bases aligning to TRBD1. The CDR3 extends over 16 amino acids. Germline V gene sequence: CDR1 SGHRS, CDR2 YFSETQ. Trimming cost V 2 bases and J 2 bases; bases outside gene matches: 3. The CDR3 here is CASSFGQGVTNEKLFF. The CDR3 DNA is TGCGCCAGCAGCTTCGGACAGGGGGTCACTAATGAAAAACTGTTTTTT.

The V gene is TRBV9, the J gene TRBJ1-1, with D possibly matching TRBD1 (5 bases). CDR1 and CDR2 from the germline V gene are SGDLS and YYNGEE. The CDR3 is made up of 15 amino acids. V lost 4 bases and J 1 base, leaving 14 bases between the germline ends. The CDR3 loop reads CASSIGTLGNTEAFF. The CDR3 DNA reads TGTGCCAGCAGCATCGGGACGTTGGGGAACACTGAAGCTTTCTTT.

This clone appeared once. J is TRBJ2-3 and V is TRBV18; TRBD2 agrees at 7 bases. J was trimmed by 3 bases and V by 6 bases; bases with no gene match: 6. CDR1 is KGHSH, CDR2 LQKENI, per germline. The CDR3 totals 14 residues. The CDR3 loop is CASSPSSGTDTQYF. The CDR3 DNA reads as TGTGCCAGCTCGCCGAGTAGCGGGACAGATACGCAGTATTTT. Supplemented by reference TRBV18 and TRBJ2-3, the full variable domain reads NAGVMQNPRHLVRRRGQEARLRCSPMKGHSHVYWYRQLPEEGLKFMVYLQKENIIDESGMPKERFSAEFPKEGPSILRIQQVVRGDSAAYFCASSPSSGTDTQYFGPGTRLTVL.

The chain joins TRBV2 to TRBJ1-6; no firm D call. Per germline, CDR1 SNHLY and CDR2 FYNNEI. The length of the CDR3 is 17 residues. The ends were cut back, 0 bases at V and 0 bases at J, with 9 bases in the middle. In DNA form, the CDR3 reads TGTGCCAGCAGTGAAGCTGGGGTGAGCTCCTATAATTCACCCCTCCACTTT. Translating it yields CASSEAGVSSYNSPLHF.

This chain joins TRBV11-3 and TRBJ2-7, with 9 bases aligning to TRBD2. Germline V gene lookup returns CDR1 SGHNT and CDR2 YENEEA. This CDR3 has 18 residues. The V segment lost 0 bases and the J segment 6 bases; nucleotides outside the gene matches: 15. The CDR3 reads CASSLELPVVAGVGEQYF. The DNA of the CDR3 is TGTGCCAGCAGCTTAGAACTCCCTGTGGTAGCGGGAGTCGGCGAGCAGTACTTC. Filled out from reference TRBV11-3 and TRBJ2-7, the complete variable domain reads EAGVVQSPRYKIIEKKQPVAFWCNPISGHNTLYWYLQNLGQGPELLIRYENEEAVDDSQLPKDRFSAERLKGVDSTLKIQPAELGDSAVYLCASSLELPVVAGVGEQYFGPGTRLTVT.